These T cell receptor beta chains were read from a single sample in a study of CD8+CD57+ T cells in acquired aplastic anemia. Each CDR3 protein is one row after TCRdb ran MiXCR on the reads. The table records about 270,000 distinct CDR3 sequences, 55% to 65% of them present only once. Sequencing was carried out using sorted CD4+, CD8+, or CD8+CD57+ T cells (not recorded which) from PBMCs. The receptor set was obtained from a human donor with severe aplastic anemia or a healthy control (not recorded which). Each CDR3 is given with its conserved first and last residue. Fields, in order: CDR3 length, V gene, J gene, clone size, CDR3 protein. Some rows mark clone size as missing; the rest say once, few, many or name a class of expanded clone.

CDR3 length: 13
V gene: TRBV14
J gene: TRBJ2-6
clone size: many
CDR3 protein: CASSRGGTVRPTF

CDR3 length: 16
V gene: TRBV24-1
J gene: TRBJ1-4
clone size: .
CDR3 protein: CATSESPGQGGEKLFF

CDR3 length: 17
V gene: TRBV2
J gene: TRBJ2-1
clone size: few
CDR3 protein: CASSAGVVAGAYNEQFF

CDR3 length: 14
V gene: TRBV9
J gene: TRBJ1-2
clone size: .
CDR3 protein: CASRGIQGIRGYTF

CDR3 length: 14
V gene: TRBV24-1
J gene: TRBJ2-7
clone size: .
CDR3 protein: CATSDLGQGGEQYF

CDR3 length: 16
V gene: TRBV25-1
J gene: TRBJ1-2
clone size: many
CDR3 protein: CASSEFNSPPNYGYTF

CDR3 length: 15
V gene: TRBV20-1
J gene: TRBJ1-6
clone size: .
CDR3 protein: CSARERTGENSPLHF

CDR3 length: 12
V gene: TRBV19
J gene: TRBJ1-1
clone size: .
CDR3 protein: CASGTGWTEAFF

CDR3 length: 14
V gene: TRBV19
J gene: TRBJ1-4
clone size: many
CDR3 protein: CGTGLSGANEKLFF

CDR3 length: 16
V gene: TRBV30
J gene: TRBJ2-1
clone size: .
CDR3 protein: CAWSVLAGADYNQQFF

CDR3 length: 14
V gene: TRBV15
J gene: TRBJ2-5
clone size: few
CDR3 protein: CATSPYKTGETQYF

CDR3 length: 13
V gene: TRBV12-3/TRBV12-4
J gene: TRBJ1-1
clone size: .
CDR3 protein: CATSDRWGTEAFF

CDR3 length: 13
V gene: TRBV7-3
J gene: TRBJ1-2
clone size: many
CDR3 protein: CASSSGLGLGYTF

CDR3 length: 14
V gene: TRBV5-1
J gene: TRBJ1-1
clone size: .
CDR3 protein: CASKFVGGDTEAFF

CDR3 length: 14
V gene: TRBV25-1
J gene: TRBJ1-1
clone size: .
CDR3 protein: CASSRTGPGTEAFF

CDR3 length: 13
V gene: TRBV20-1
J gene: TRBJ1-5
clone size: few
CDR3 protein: CSARWGWDQPQHF

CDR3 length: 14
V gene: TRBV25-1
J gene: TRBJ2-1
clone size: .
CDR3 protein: CASNKGWSYNEQFF

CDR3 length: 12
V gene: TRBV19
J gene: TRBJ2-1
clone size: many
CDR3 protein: CASSIGVYEQFF

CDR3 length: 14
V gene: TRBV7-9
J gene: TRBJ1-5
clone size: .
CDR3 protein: CASSSTDSNQPQHF

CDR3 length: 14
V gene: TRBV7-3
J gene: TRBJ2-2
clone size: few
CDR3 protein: CASGPGLSTGELFF

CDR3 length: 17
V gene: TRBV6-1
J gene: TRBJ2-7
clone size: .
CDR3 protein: CASSLASGTMSAYEQYF

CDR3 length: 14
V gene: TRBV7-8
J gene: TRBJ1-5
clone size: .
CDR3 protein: CASSLRGINQPQHF